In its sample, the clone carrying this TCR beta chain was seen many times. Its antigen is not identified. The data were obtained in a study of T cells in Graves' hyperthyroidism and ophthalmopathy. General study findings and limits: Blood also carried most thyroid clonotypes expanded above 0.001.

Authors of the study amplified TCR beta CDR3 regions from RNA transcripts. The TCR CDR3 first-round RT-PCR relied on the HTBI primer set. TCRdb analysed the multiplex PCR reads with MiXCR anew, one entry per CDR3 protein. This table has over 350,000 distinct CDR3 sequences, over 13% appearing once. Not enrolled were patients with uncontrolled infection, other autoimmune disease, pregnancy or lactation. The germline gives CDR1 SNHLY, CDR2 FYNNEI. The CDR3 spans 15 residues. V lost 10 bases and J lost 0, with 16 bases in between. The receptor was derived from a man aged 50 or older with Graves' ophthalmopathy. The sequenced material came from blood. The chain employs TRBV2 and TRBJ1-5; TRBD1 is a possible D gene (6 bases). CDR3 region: CATDGGRSSNQPQHF. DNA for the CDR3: TGTGCCACTGACGGGGGGCGCTCTAGCAATCAGCCCCAGCATTTT.